What follows are 21 T cell receptor beta chains derived from one specimen sequenced in a study of blood T cell repertoires in COVID-19. Repertoires were generated with immunoSEQ multiplex PCR, while TCRdb's copy carries only in-frame clones and drops some. In the table there are 50,000 or so clones, nearly 90% of which are singletons. The sample was peripheral blood. The receptors were sampled from a man aged 60 to 75 with active COVID-19.

This chain joins TRBV18 and TRBJ2-1; 11 bases line up with TRBD2. Germline lookup yields CDR1 KGHSH and CDR2 LQKENI. The length of the CDR3 is 16 residues. The V and J ends lost 4 bases and 3 bases, in that order; junction bases with no gene match: 5. The CDR3 coding sequence is TGTGCCAGCTCACGGGCCGGGACTAGCGGCTACAATGAGCAGTTCTTC. Its translation is CASSRAGTSGYNEQFF.

V usage is TRBV29-1 and J usage is TRBJ2-2; TRBD2 matches at 9 bases. This CDR3 has 14 residues. J lost 6 bases, V lost 6 bases, and 8 bases had no gene match. Germline values: CDR1 SQVTM, CDR2 ANQGSEA. DNA for the CDR3: TGCAGCGTCGGGAGCGGGGGGCTAGCCGGGGAGCTGTTTTTT. Its translation: CSVGSGGLAGELFF.

V is TRBV28 and J is TRBJ1-1, with a possible D match to TRBD1 (6 bases). Deletions cut 3 bases from V and 8 bases from J, with 13 bases between. CDR1 is MDHEN and CDR2 is SYDVKM in the germline V gene. The CDR3 contains 13 residues. In nucleotides, the CDR3 is TGTGCCAGCAGTTTCTCAGGGGCGTTGGAAGCTTTCTTT. This gives the protein CASSFSGALEAFF.

The genes are TRBV5-5 and TRBJ2-5, with D tentatively TRBD1 (6 bases). Trimming removed 4 bases at V and 5 bases at J, with 12 bases between. The CDR3 has 13 amino acids. The germline CDR1 and CDR2 sequences are SGHKS and YYEKEE (reference sequence). CDR3 DNA sequence: TGTGCCAGCAGCCTAGACAGGAGGGAGACCCAGTACTTC. It specifies CASSLDRRETQYF.

The genes are TRBV5-6 and TRBJ2-7; 10 bases fit TRBD2. Germline assignment: CDR1 SGHDT and CDR2 YYEEEE. With 0 bases clipped from V and 3 bases from J, the junction kept 3 bases outside the gene matches. The CDR3 totals 15 residues. The CDR3 coding sequence is TGTGCCAGCAGCTTGGGGCTAGCGGGGGTCTACGAGCAGTACTTC. This sequence encodes CASSLGLAGVYEQYF.

The chain has TRBV5-1 and TRBJ2-7; TRBD1 agrees at 10 bases. The V gene's germline CDR1 is SGHRS and CDR2 YFSETQ. The length of the CDR3 is 18 residues. V gave up 0 bases and J gave up 0 bases; unmatched junction bases: 9. The CDR3 sequence is CASSLAATGGDLSYEQYF. Here the CDR3 DNA reads TGCGCCAGCAGCTTGGCCGCGACAGGGGGCGACCTCTCCTACGAGCAGTACTTC.

This clone appeared once. Germline is not matched at one junction end, which may reflect a read error. The V gene is TRBV30, the J gene TRBJ2-7, with a possible D match to TRBD1 (5 bases). Germline values: CDR1 GTSNPN, CDR2 SVGIG (reference sequence). This CDR3 is built from 10 residues. CDR3 region: CAWSRNYTGF. The CDR3 nucleotides read TGTGCCTGGAGTAGAAACTACACAGGCTTC.

The chain carries TRBV28 and TRBJ1-2; D gene ambiguous. Trimming removed 6 bases at V and 4 bases at J, with 21 bases between. The V gene's germline CDR1 is MDHEN and CDR2 SYDVKM. The CDR3 has 16 residues. This CDR3 reads CASSLGSPLGFYGYTF. As DNA, the CDR3 is TGTGCCAGCAGCCTGGGCAGTCCACTAGGTTTCTATGGCTACACCTTC.

The chain uses TRBV28 and TRBJ2-4; TRBD2 agrees at 7 bases. V shed 3 bases and J 0 bases; nucleotides not matched to a gene: 2. CDR3 size: 15 residues. Germline-derived CDR1 and CDR2 are MDHEN and SYDVKM. The DNA for the CDR3 is TGTGCCAGCAGTTTCGGCGGGGGAGCCAAAAACATTCAGTACTTC. It is translated as CASSFGGGAKNIQYF.

The V call is TRBV5-1, the J call TRBJ2-5, with TRBD2 as a possible D gene (5 bases). The CDR3 loop spans 14 amino acids. Germline values: CDR1 SGHRS, CDR2 YFSETQ. Trimming took 0 bases from V and 5 from J, leaving 11 bases between them. The CDR3 here is CASSLDSGTETQYF. CDR3 coding DNA: TGCGCCAGCAGCTTGGACAGCGGAACGGAGACCCAGTACTTC.

The CDR3 DNA sequence: TGTGCCACCAGCAGCCACATGCTTACTAGCGGGAGTATCCATGAGCAGTTCTTC. Translated, it gives CATSSHMLTSGSIHEQFF. The V and J genes are TRBV15 and TRBJ2-1; 11 positions agree with TRBD2. CDR1 and CDR2 (germline): LNHNV, YYDKDF (reference sequence). V lost 3 bases and J lost 8; bases outside the gene matches: 15. The CDR3 totals 18 residues.

A few counts support this clone. J is TRBJ1-2 and V is TRBV5-6, with 8 bases that match TRBD1. V shed 4 bases and J 0 bases; nucleotides not matched to a gene: 5. The CDR3 length is 15 residues. Germline values: CDR1 SGHDT, CDR2 YYEEEE. CDR3 loop: CASSIRDRPNYGYTF. The CDR3 DNA reads as TGTGCCAGCAGCATCCGGGACAGGCCTAACTATGGCTACACCTTC.

In this sample, this clone turned up once. The V gene is TRBV6-1, the J gene TRBJ2-2, with a weak D call TRBD2 (5 bases). Germline loops: CDR1 MNHNS, CDR2 SASEGT. This CDR3 has 15 amino acids. Trimming shortened V by 2 bases and J by 3 bases, and 10 bases separated the two germline ends. The DNA of the CDR3 is TGTGCCAGCAGTGAATGGCGGGCAGACACCGGGGAGCTGTTTTTT. Translating it yields CASSEWRADTGELFF.

This clone has a single count. V and J are TRBV10-2 and TRBJ2-7; 10 bases are a match to TRBD1. Unmatched junction bases numbered 20, after V lost 7 bases and J lost 5 bases. Germline values: CDR1 WSHSY, CDR2 SAAADI. This CDR3 is built from 18 residues. CDR3 sequence reads: CASTLGKKTGGVMDEQYF. The CDR3 DNA sequence: TGCGCCAGCACCCTCGGTAAGAAGACAGGGGGCGTAATGGACGAGCAGTACTTC.

This chain uses TRBV18 with TRBJ1-6; D perhaps matches TRBD1 (5 bases). This CDR3 has 15 residues. Looked up from germline, CDR1 is KGHSH and CDR2 is LQKENI. V dropped 4 bases and J dropped 5 bases, with 12 bases sitting between them. The chain's CDR3 is CASSLNQGNNSPLHF. The CDR3 coding sequence is TGTGCCAGCTCACTGAATCAGGGAAATAATTCACCCCTCCACTTT.

The chain uses TRBV10-3 and TRBJ1-4; D is undetermined. Germline V gene lookup returns CDR1 ENHRY and CDR2 SYGVKD. V was pared by 7 bases and J by 3 bases, with 9 bases between. This CDR3 has 13 residues. CDR3 sequence: CAIKAGSNEKLFF. The CDR3 coding sequence is TGTGCCATCAAAGCGGGTTCTAATGAAAAACTGTTTTTT.

This clone has just one count. This CDR3 reads CASGLPGPGLSGANVLTF. The CDR3 region has the DNA TGTGCTAGTGGTTTGCCCGGACCGGGACTCTCTGGGGCCAACGTCCTGACTTTC. This chain connects TRBV12-5 to TRBJ2-6; D possibly corresponds to TRBD2 (6 bases). The CDR3 has 18 amino acids. The V gene lost 2 bases and the J gene lost 0 bases, with 14 bases spanning the gap. CDR1 and CDR2 (germline): LGHNT, FRNRAP.

V is TRBV2 and J is TRBJ2-1; perhaps TRBD2 as D (5 bases). The germline gives CDR1 SNHLY, CDR2 FYNNEI. The CDR3 runs 13 residues. V was pared by 6 bases and J by 1 base, with 7 bases between. The CDR3 loop reads CASSGDSYNEQFF. In DNA form, the CDR3 reads TGTGCCAGCAGCGGGGATTCCTACAATGAGCAGTTCTTC. Full variable domain (outside the CDR3, taken from reference TRBV2 and TRBJ2-1): EPEVTQTPSHQVTQMGQEVILRCVPISNHLYFYWYRQILGQKVEFLVSFYNNEISEKSEIFDDQFSVERPDGSNFTLKIRSTKLEDSAMYFCASSGDSYNEQFFGPGTRLTVL.

The chain carries TRBV28 and TRBJ2-5, with a possible D match to TRBD1 (6 bases). With 5 bases removed from V and 0 bases from J, the gap between germline ends came to 10 bases. This CDR3 spans 14 amino acids. CDR1 and CDR2 (germline): MDHEN, SYDVKM. The CDR3 DNA is TGTGCCAGCAGTCAGGGGAGTCACCAAGAGACCCAGTACTTC. It encodes CASSQGSHQETQYF.

This rearrangement joins TRBV7-6 to TRBJ2-1, with 9 bases that match TRBD2. This CDR3 contains 22 residues. The V segment lost 5 bases and the J segment 0 bases; nucleotides outside the gene matches: 23. CDR1 is SGHVS and CDR2 is FNYEAQ in the germline V gene. CDR3 DNA: TGTGCCAGCAGCGGGGGGATTAACCGGCAGCGGGGGGCCTCAAGCTCCTACAATGAGCAGTTCTTC. Translated, it gives CASSGGINRQRGASSSYNEQFF. Full variable domain (rest looked up from reference TRBV7-6 and TRBJ2-1): GAGVSQSPRYKVTKRGQDVALRCDPISGHVSLYWYRQALGQGPEFLTYFNYEAQQDKSGLPNDRFSAERPEGSISTLTIQRTEQRDSAMYRCASSGGINRQRGASSSYNEQFFGPGTRLTVL.

The genes are TRBV27 and TRBJ2-4; the match to TRBD2 covers 7 bases. Unmatched junction bases numbered 6, after V lost 5 bases and J lost 8 bases. The CDR3 has 13 amino acids. Germline assignment: CDR1 MNHEY and CDR2 SMNVEV (reference sequence). The CDR3 loop reads CASSPWGGDIQYF. The CDR3 nucleotides read TGTGCCAGCAGTCCCTGGGGGGGAGACATTCAGTACTTC.